Ten or more counts support the clone carrying this T cell receptor beta chain. The antigen remains undetermined. Noted time point: persistent/refractory GD, antithyroid drugs over 5 years with positive TRAb. From PBMCs, RNA was extracted and then used to make the TCR library. The patients included were those that came from an endocrinology department in Xi'an, China. Researchers made TCR beta libraries by using iRepertoire HTBI primers and running Arm-PCR on CDR3 regions. Via MiXCR, TCRdb re-called the multiplex PCR reads, giving one row per CDR3 protein. This repertoire shows around 460,000 distinct CDR3 sequences, approximately 22% found once; its top ten account for about an eighth. These data come from a study of regulatory T cells in long-lasting Graves disease. The V end was cut by 6 bases, the J end by 8 bases, with 16 bases between. This CDR3 has 13 amino acids. CDR1 and CDR2 from the germline V gene are MDHEN and SYDVKM.

Study outcomes and limitations: Segments TRBV28, TRBJ1-2 and TRBJ2-5 showed preferential usage in persistent disease. Peripheral blood, not thyroid tissue, was the sole material studied. Lower TCR diversity characterized persistent Graves' patients relative to newly diagnosed patients.

The sequencing used peripheral blood mononuclear cells (PBMCs), collected when the disease was refractory, from a patient treated with antithyroid drugs. The source of this sequence is a female donor with Graves disease. V gene TRBV28 combines with J gene TRBJ1-2; weak D call: TRBD1 (6 bases). The CDR3 sequence is CASRPGQVGGYTF. The DNA of the CDR3 is TGTGCCAGCAGACCGGGACAAGTGGGAGGCTACACCTTC.